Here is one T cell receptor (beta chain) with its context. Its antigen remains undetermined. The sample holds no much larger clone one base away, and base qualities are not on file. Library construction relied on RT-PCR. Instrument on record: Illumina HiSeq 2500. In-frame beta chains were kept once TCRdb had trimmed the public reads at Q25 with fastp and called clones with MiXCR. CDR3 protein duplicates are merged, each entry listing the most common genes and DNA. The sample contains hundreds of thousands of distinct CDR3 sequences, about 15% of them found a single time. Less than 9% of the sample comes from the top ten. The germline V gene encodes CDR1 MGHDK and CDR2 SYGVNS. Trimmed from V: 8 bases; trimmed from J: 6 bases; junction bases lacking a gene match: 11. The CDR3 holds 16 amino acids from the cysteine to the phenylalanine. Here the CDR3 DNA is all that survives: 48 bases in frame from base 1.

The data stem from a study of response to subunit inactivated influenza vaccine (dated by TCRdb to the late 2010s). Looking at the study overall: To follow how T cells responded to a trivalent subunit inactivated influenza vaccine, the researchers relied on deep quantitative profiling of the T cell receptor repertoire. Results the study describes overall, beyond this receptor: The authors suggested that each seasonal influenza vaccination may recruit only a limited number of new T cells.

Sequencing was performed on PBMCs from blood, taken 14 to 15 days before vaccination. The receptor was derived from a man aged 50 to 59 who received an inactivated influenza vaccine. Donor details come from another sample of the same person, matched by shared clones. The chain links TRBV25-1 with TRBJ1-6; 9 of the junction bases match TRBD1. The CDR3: CASSPGTGNLNSPLHF. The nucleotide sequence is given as TGTGCCAGCTCCCCCGGGACAGGGAACCTTAATTCACCCCTCCACTTT.